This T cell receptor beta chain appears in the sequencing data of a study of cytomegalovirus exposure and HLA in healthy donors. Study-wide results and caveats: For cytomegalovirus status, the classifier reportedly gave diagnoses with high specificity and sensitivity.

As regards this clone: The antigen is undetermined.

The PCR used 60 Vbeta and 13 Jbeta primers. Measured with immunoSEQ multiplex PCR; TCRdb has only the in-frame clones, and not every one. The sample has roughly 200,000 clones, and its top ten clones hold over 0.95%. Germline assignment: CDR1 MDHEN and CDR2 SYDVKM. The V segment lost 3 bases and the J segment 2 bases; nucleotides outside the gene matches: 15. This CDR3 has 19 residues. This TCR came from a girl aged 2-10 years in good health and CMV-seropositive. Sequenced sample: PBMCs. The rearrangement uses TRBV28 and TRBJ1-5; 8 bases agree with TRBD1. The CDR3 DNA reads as TGTGCCAGCAGTTTCTACAGGACAGGGTGGACGGGGGGCAATCAGCCCCAGCATTTT. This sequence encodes CASSFYRTGWTGGNQPQHF.